This T cell receptor (beta chain) stems from a study of T cells of healthy individuals. Germline assignment: CDR1 SGHTA and CDR2 FQGNSA. The CDR3 consists of 16 residues. V lost 4 bases to trimming and J lost 7 bases; unmatched junction nucleotides: 5. This clonotype has at least ten counts. TCRdb redid the calling of the 5' RACE reads with MiXCR, one entry per CDR3 protein. This table holds about 53,000 distinct CDR3 sequences, 14% to 15% found once. The sequence derives from a human donor in good health. The chain employs TRBV7-2 and TRBJ2-2; 14 bases align to TRBD2. The CDR3 loop reads CASSWGLAGAGGELFF. For the CDR3, the DNA is TGTGCCAGCAGCTGGGGACTAGCGGGAGCCGGCGGGGAGCTGTTTTTT.